The rows below give T cell receptor beta chains drawn from one sample of a study of T cells in Graves' hyperthyroidism and ophthalmopathy. TCRdb ran MiXCR on the multiplex PCR reads and lists one entry per CDR3 protein. The data show about 840,000 distinct CDR3 sequences, 38% seen once. Source material: blood. These receptors all come from a man aged 18 to 29 with Graves' hyperthyroidism. The CDR3 runs from the conserved cysteine through the conserved F or W. D genes are given only for firm matches. Not all rows give a size; the values are once, few, many and, for expanded clones, a class.

j_gene: TRBJ1-1; abundance: many; v_gene: TRBV20-1; d_gene: NA; CDR3aa: CSAREIRGAFF; CDR3nt: TGCAGTGCTAGAGAAATACGGGGGGCTTTCTTT
j_gene: TRBJ1-3; abundance: many; v_gene: TRBV2; d_gene: NA; CDR3aa: CASSAGLSGNTIYF; CDR3nt: TGTGCCAGCAGTGCGGGCCTCTCTGGAAACACCATATATTTT
j_gene: TRBJ2-7; abundance: few; v_gene: TRBV2; d_gene: NA; CDR3aa: CASSERDSPYEQYF; CDR3nt: TGTGCCAGCAGTGAAAGGGACTCTCCTTACGAGCAGTACTTC
j_gene: TRBJ2-2; abundance: NA; v_gene: TRBV5-1; d_gene: NA; CDR3aa: CASSAVRNTGELFF; CDR3nt: TGCGCCAGCAGCGCGGTACGGAACACCGGGGAGCTGTTTTTT
j_gene: TRBJ2-7; abundance: NA; v_gene: TRBV7-9; d_gene: TRBD1; CDR3aa: CASSQVWGTGGYEQYF; CDR3nt: TGTGCCAGCAGCCAAGTCTGGGGGACAGGGGGATACGAGCAGTACTTC
j_gene: TRBJ2-5; abundance: few; v_gene: TRBV9; d_gene: NA; CDR3aa: CASSVAGDQETQYF; CDR3nt: TGTGCCAGCAGCGTAGCGGGGGACCAAGAGACCCAGTACTTC
j_gene: TRBJ2-7; abundance: few; v_gene: TRBV5-4; d_gene: TRBD2; CDR3aa: CASSLAEGLGVEQYF; CDR3nt: TGTGCCAGCAGCTTGGCCGAGGGACTAGGAGTCGAGCAGTACTTC
j_gene: TRBJ1-2; abundance: few; v_gene: TRBV5-4; d_gene: NA; CDR3aa: CASSLASGLNYGYTF; CDR3nt: TGTGCCAGCAGCTTGGCCTCGGGACTGAACTATGGCTACACCTTC
j_gene: TRBJ2-6; abundance: NA; v_gene: TRBV20-1; d_gene: NA; CDR3aa: CSAARIGVVLTF; CDR3nt: TGCAGTGCGGCCAGGATAGGGGTCGTCCTGACTTTC
j_gene: TRBJ1-2; abundance: NA; v_gene: TRBV29-1; d_gene: NA; CDR3aa: CSVEVVGNYGYTF; CDR3nt: TGCAGCGTTGAAGTGGTGGGTAACTATGGCTACACCTTC
j_gene: TRBJ2-6; abundance: NA; v_gene: TRBV25-1; d_gene: NA; CDR3aa: CASSDPHSGANVLTF; CDR3nt: TGTGCCAGCAGTGACCCTCACTCTGGGGCCAACGTCCTGACTTTC
j_gene: TRBJ1-2; abundance: many; v_gene: TRBV7-8; d_gene: TRBD1; CDR3aa: CATPDREVYGYTF; CDR3nt: TGTGCCACACCGGACAGGGAGGTCTATGGCTACACCTTC
j_gene: TRBJ2-7; abundance: NA; v_gene: TRBV29-1; d_gene: NA; CDR3aa: CSVMGLGGEQYF; CDR3nt: TGCAGCGTCATGGGACTGGGGGGCGAGCAGTACTTC
j_gene: TRBJ1-1; abundance: many; v_gene: TRBV25-1; d_gene: NA; CDR3aa: CASSAQSEAFF; CDR3nt: TGTGCCAGCAGTGCACAGTCTGAAGCTTTCTTT
j_gene: TRBJ2-1; abundance: NA; v_gene: TRBV29-1; d_gene: NA; CDR3aa: CSVEALNDEQFF; CDR3nt: TGCAGCGTTGAAGCCCTCAACGATGAGCAGTTCTTC
j_gene: TRBJ2-5; abundance: many; v_gene: TRBV7-9; d_gene: TRBD2; CDR3aa: CASSETSGRSVETQYF; CDR3nt: TGTGCCAGCAGCGAGACTAGCGGGAGAAGTGTAGAGACCCAGTACTTC
j_gene: TRBJ2-7; abundance: few; v_gene: TRBV4-1; d_gene: NA; CDR3aa: CASSQSASEYEQYF; CDR3nt: TGCGCCAGCAGCCAAAGCGCTAGCGAATACGAGCAGTACTTC
j_gene: TRBJ2-7; abundance: many; v_gene: TRBV29-1; d_gene: NA; CDR3aa: CSVISGYEQYF; CDR3nt: TGCAGCGTTATATCCGGGTACGAGCAGTACTTC
j_gene: TRBJ2-5; abundance: NA; v_gene: TRBV9; d_gene: TRBD2; CDR3aa: CASSADDGTSGRALVETQYF; CDR3nt: TGTGCCAGCAGCGCCGACGACGGGACTAGCGGGAGGGCCTTGGTAGAGACCCAGTACTTC
j_gene: TRBJ2-2; abundance: few; v_gene: TRBV20-1; d_gene: TRBD2; CDR3aa: CSAGGGASGSRTGELFF; CDR3nt: TGCAGTGCTGGGGGGGGGGCTAGCGGGAGTAGGACCGGGGAGCTGTTTTTT
j_gene: TRBJ2-5; abundance: NA; v_gene: TRBV27; d_gene: NA; CDR3aa: CASSPWGRANQETQYF; CDR3nt: TGTGCCAGCAGTCCTTGGGGAAGGGCCAACCAAGAGACCCAGTACTTC
j_gene: TRBJ1-6; abundance: NA; v_gene: TRBV25-1; d_gene: NA; CDR3aa: CASSFSIQGIGSPLHF; CDR3nt: TGTGCCAGCAGTTTCTCCATACAGGGTATCGGGTCACCCCTCCACTTT
j_gene: TRBJ2-6; abundance: NA; v_gene: TRBV7-9; d_gene: NA; CDR3aa: CASSQEASSGANVLTF; CDR3nt: TGCGCCAGCAGCCAAGAAGCGAGCTCTGGGGCCAACGTCCTGACTTTC
j_gene: TRBJ1-3; abundance: few; v_gene: TRBV5-1; d_gene: TRBD1; CDR3aa: CASRRMTGTGNTIYF; CDR3nt: TGCGCCAGCAGGCGGATGACAGGGACTGGAAACACCATATATTTT
j_gene: TRBJ1-6; abundance: NA; v_gene: TRBV2; d_gene: NA; CDR3aa: CASSDSGGYSPLHF; CDR3nt: TGTGCCAGCAGTGATTCGGGCGGTTATTCACCCCTCCACTTT
j_gene: TRBJ2-5; abundance: NA; v_gene: TRBV11-2; d_gene: NA; CDR3aa: CASSSQGGGWETQYF; CDR3nt: TGTGCCAGCAGCTCCCAGGGAGGTGGATGGGAGACCCAGTACTTC
j_gene: TRBJ2-7; abundance: NA; v_gene: TRBV4-1; d_gene: NA; CDR3aa: CASSHGLGEQYF; CDR3nt: TGCGCCAGCAGCCACGGCCTAGGCGAGCAGTACTTC
j_gene: TRBJ2-7; abundance: many; v_gene: TRBV24-1; d_gene: NA; CDR3aa: CATSDSTVYEQYF; CDR3nt: TGTGCCACCAGTGATTCGACAGTCTACGAGCAGTACTTC
j_gene: TRBJ2-5; abundance: NA; v_gene: TRBV6-5; d_gene: NA; CDR3aa: CASLRVWAAQETQYF; CDR3nt: TGTGCCAGCCTAAGAGTATGGGCAGCCCAAGAGACCCAGTACTTC
j_gene: TRBJ1-1; abundance: NA; v_gene: TRBV25-1; d_gene: NA; CDR3aa: CASFGGKAFF; CDR3nt: TGTGCCAGCTTCGGGGGTAAAGCTTTCTTT
j_gene: TRBJ2-7; abundance: NA; v_gene: TRBV7-9; d_gene: NA; CDR3aa: CASSPTRNDEQYF; CDR3nt: TGTGCCAGCAGCCCTACTCGGAACGACGAGCAGTACTTC
j_gene: TRBJ1-1; abundance: few; v_gene: TRBV6-5; d_gene: TRBD1; CDR3aa: CASLSGQVNTEAFF; CDR3nt: TGTGCCAGTCTGTCAGGACAGGTGAACACTGAAGCTTTCTTT
j_gene: TRBJ1-3; abundance: many; v_gene: TRBV7-9; d_gene: NA; CDR3aa: CASSLAGDSGNTIYF; CDR3nt: TGTGCCAGCAGCTTAGCTGGGGACTCTGGAAACACCATATATTTT
j_gene: TRBJ2-5; abundance: NA; v_gene: TRBV7-8; d_gene: TRBD1; CDR3aa: CASSYDRERETQYF; CDR3nt: TGTGCCAGCAGTTACGACAGGGAGAGAGAGACCCAGTACTTC
j_gene: TRBJ2-1; abundance: NA; v_gene: TRBV29-1; d_gene: NA; CDR3aa: CSVLRGGYNEQFF; CDR3nt: TGCAGCGTTCTGCGGGGAGGATACAATGAGCAGTTCTTC
j_gene: TRBJ2-5; abundance: NA; v_gene: TRBV2; d_gene: NA; CDR3aa: CASSEALPGHQTQETQYF; CDR3nt: TGTGCCAGCAGTGAAGCGCTTCCCGGGCACCAGACACAAGAGACCCAGTACTTC
j_gene: TRBJ2-7; abundance: few; v_gene: TRBV5-1; d_gene: TRBD2; CDR3aa: CASSSATSESRYF; CDR3nt: TGCGCCAGCAGCTCTGCGACTAGCGAGAGTCGGTACTTC
j_gene: TRBJ1-4; abundance: NA; v_gene: TRBV2; d_gene: NA; CDR3aa: CASSPKPRGDEKLFF; CDR3nt: TGTGCCAGCAGTCCCAAACCACGGGGCGATGAAAAACTGTTTTTT
j_gene: TRBJ1-1; abundance: many; v_gene: TRBV9; d_gene: NA; CDR3aa: CASSVDGSGVVEAFF; CDR3nt: TGTGCCAGCAGCGTAGATGGGAGTGGGGTGGTGGAAGCTTTCTTT
j_gene: TRBJ2-7; abundance: many; v_gene: TRBV7-8; d_gene: NA; CDR3aa: CASSLGATAAYEQYF; CDR3nt: TGTGCCAGCAGCTTAGGTGCGACAGCCGCCTACGAGCAGTACTTC
j_gene: TRBJ2-2; abundance: NA; v_gene: TRBV4-1; d_gene: NA; CDR3aa: CASSRGMTNTGELFF; CDR3nt: TGCGCCAGCAGCCGGGGCATGACGAACACCGGGGAGCTGTTTTTT
j_gene: TRBJ1-2; abundance: NA; v_gene: TRBV12-3/TRBV12-4; d_gene: NA; CDR3aa: CASSLGAGLNYGYTF; CDR3nt: TGTGCCAGCAGTTTAGGGGCAGGACTTAACTATGGCTACACCTTC
j_gene: TRBJ2-7; abundance: NA; v_gene: TRBV7-9; d_gene: NA; CDR3aa: CANSSTGGEQYF; CDR3nt: TGTGCCAACAGCTCAACCGGGGGCGAGCAGTACTTC
j_gene: TRBJ1-5; abundance: NA; v_gene: TRBV2; d_gene: NA; CDR3aa: CASSEGQTFTPYQPQHF; CDR3nt: TGTGCCAGCAGTGAAGGGCAGACGTTCACCCCCTATCAGCCCCAGCATTTT
j_gene: TRBJ2-2; abundance: NA; v_gene: TRBV7-8; d_gene: NA; CDR3aa: CASSPKSGELFF; CDR3nt: TGTGCCAGCAGCCCTAAGTCCGGGGAGCTGTTTTTT
j_gene: TRBJ2-5; abundance: few; v_gene: TRBV4-3; d_gene: NA; CDR3aa: CASQDTQETQYF; CDR3nt: TGCGCCAGCCAGGACACCCAAGAGACCCAGTACTTC
j_gene: TRBJ1-1; abundance: few; v_gene: TRBV29-1; d_gene: NA; CDR3aa: CSGTPRRDTEAFF; CDR3nt: TGTTCCGGCACCCCCCGGCGGGACACTGAAGCTTTCTTT
j_gene: TRBJ1-1; abundance: NA; v_gene: TRBV7-3; d_gene: TRBD1; CDR3aa: CASRSGQGLSEAFF; CDR3nt: TGTGCCAGCAGGTCGGGACAGGGGCTCTCTGAAGCTTTCTTT